The entry that follows covers one T cell receptor beta chain sequence. Its matching antigen is unknown. The V gene end was trimmed by 5 bases and the J gene end by 1 base; junction bases not matched to a gene: 8. Germline V lookup: CDR1 PRHDT, CDR2 FYEKMQ (reference sequence). CDR3 size: 16 residues. This record comes from a study of T cell responses to AZD1222 COVID-19 vaccine. Study-wide results and caveats: Possibly, clonal diversity was underestimated; donors were largely white British and included more females.

Assay: immunoSEQ multiplex PCR; the TCRdb copy retains only in-frame clones and omits some. This table has about 110,000 clones, roughly 88% appearing once. This TCR was recovered from an adult who received the AZD1222 COVID-19 vaccine. The chain employs TRBV13 and TRBJ2-7, with 10 positions matching TRBD1. Material: peripheral blood, obtained 28 days after the second AZD1222 dose. CDR3 amino acids: CASSHSGDRGSYEQYF. CDR3 nucleotides: TGTGCCAGCAGCCACAGTGGGGACAGGGGATCCTACGAGCAGTACTTC.